The present T cell receptor (beta chain) was sequenced within a study of chemoradiotherapy in HPV16-positive cancers. Across the whole study: Candidate HPV-specific T-cell clones and common TCR motifs came from functional assays in a couple of HPV16-positive patients. The study's findings and limits: Functional assays defining HPV-specific T cells used only a couple of HPV16-positive patients. During treatment, candidate HPV-specific clones and E7-related motifs expanded in tumor.

About this clone: Its antigen is undetermined.

The V gene's germline CDR1 is LGHNA and CDR2 YSLEER. The V end lost 0 bases, the J end lost 0 bases, and 14 bases lay between the germline ends. The CDR3 consists of 17 residues. The data were produced by immunoSEQ multiplex PCR, yet TCRdb's version contains in-frame clones alone and is incomplete. The table lists more than 3,000 clones, approximately 94% of them singletons. This TCR derives from a human donor with HPV-associated anogenital cancer. The V gene is TRBV4-3, the J gene TRBJ1-1, with D perhaps TRBD1 (6 bases). The specimen was tumor tissue, collected from a patient who underwent chemoradiotherapy. CDR3 in DNA: TGCGCCAGCAGCCAAGACAGGGGTTCGGGTCTGAACACTGAAGCTTTCTTT. This gives the protein CASSQDRGSGLNTEAFF.